This TCR beta chain was observed in a study of CD8 T cells in Susac syndrome. Findings of the study overall: The study acknowledged a relatively small number of individuals in its TCR sequencing and HLA analysis.

The RNA, roughly 0.5 to 1 ug, was put through reverse transcription using random hexamers. Each CDR3 protein gets one entry after TCRdb re-called the immunoSEQ multiplex PCR reads with MiXCR. The sample shows 150,000 to 200,000 distinct CDR3 sequences, around 94% of them seen only once. Trimming took 0 bases from V and 2 from J, leaving 12 bases between them. The CDR3 covers 15 residues. CDR1 and CDR2 from the germline V gene are SGHDT and YYEEEE. Details on this clonotype: Its specificity is not known.

Peripheral blood CD8+ and CD4+ T cells were profiled by TCR beta sequencing. The TEMRA cells underwent FACS enrichment, while the CD8+ and CD4+ T cells underwent negative isolation. V gene TRBV5-6 combines with J gene TRBJ2-7; D might be TRBD2 (5 bases). The sequenced material came from CD4+ T cells from PBMCs. The clonotype comes from a human donor with multiple sclerosis. The CDR3 protein is CASSLVRVNPYEQYF. CDR3 nucleotide sequence: TGTGCCAGCAGCTTGGTGAGGGTCAACCCCTACGAGCAGTACTTC.